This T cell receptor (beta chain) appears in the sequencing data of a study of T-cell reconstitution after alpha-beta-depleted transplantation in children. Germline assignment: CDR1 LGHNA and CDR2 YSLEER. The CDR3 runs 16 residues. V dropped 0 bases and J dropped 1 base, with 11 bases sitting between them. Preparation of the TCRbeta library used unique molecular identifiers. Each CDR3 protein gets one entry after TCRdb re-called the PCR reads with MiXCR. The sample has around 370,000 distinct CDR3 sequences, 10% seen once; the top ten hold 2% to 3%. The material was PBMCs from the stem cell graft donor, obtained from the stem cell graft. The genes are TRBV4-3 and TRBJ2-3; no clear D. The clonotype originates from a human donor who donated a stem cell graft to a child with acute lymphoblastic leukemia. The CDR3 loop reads CASSQEGPIGTDTQYF. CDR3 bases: TGCGCCAGCAGCCAAGAAGGCCCAATCGGCACAGATACGCAGTATTTT.